This TCR beta chain is from a study of blood T cells in healthy people across ages. Extraction of total RNA produced a minimum of 5 micrograms from each sample. A second roughly 6 to 12 cycle PCR used barcoded and J-beta primers. TCRdb re-analysed the 5' RACE reads in MiXCR, keeping a single row per CDR3 protein. The table records roughly 900,000 distinct CDR3 sequences, 29% of them present only once. Germline CDR1 and CDR2: DFQATT and SNEGSKA (reference sequence). J gave up 6 bases and V 4 bases, and 5 bases lay outside the gene matches. CDR3 length equals 14 residues. This TCR came from a woman at least 80 years old in good health. The specimen sequenced was blood. J is TRBJ2-2 and V is TRBV20-1, with 10 bases fitting TRBD1. CDR3 region: CSANRQGAAGELFF. The CDR3 DNA reads TGCAGTGCTAACCGACAGGGGGCGGCCGGGGAGCTGTTTTTT.